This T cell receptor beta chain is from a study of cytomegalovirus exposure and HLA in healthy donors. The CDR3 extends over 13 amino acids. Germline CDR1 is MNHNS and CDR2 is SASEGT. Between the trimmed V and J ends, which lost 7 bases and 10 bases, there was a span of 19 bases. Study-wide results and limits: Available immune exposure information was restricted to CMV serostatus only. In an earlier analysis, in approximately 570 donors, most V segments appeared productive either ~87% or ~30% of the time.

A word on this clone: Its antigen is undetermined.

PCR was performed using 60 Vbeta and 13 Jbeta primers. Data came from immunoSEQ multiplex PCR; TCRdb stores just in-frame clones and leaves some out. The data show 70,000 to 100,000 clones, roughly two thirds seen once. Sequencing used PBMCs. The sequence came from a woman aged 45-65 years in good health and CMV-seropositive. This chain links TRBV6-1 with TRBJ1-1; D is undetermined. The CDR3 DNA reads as TGTGCCAGCATCCAAGGGCAGCTACGGGGAGCTTTCTTT. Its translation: CASIQGQLRGAFF.